This T cell receptor (beta chain) was sequenced during a study of cytomegalovirus exposure and HLA in healthy donors. Study findings and constraints: Data from an earlier analysis indicated that most TCR beta V segments were productive either about 90% or about 30% of the time.

V dropped 2 bases and J dropped 9 bases, with 20 bases sitting between them. Germline CDR1 and CDR2: MGHDK and SYGVNS. The CDR3 is 17 amino acids. Healthy donors of bone marrow made up the group. With respect to this clone: Its antigen is not known.

This PCR relied on a set of 60 Vbeta primers and 13 Jbeta primers. Some clones are missing from TCRdb's copy, which holds only in-frame ones; the method was immunoSEQ multiplex PCR. This sample's table has around 36,000 clones. This chain links TRBV25-1 with TRBJ1-6; a weak D match, TRBD1 (6 bases). The sequencing input was PBMCs. This TCR was recovered from a woman aged 30 to 39 in good health and CMV-seropositive. CDR3 loop: CASSESVKGDLRSPLHF. In DNA, the CDR3 is TGTGCCAGCAGTGAAAGTGTGAAGGGGGACCTCCGTTCACCCCTCCACTTT.